Shown below are 19 T cell receptor beta chains from a single sample sequenced in a study of response to subunit inactivated influenza vaccine. TCRdb recomputed calls from the RT-PCR reads with MiXCR, one row per CDR3 protein. The table includes roughly 710,000 distinct CDR3 sequences, 13% to 15% detected once. The source material was PBMCs from blood, sampled 14 to 15 days before vaccination. The receptors come from a man in his fifties who received an inactivated influenza vaccine.

This clonotype has a count of ten or more. The chain combines TRBV7-2 with TRBJ2-3; 7 nucleotides line up with TRBD2. V lost 1 base and J lost 3; bases outside the gene matches: 4. This CDR3 spans 15 amino acids. Germline CDR1 reads SGHTA; CDR2 reads FQGNSA. CDR3 amino acids: CASSLVGTKTDTQYF. The DNA of the CDR3 is TGTGCCAGCAGCTTAGTCGGGACTAAGACAGATACGCAGTATTTT.

The CDR3 DNA reads TGCGCCAGCAGCTCCCGGACAGGGCGATACAATGAGCAGTTCTTC. This translates into CASSSRTGRYNEQFF. This chain joins TRBV4-3 and TRBJ2-1; 8 bases map to TRBD1. The CDR3 loop spans 15 amino acids. Germline CDR1 is LGHNA and CDR2 is YSLEER. The V gene end was trimmed by 5 bases and the J gene end by 4 bases; junction bases not matched to a gene: 7.

A few counts support this clonotype. The V gene is TRBV10-3, the J gene TRBJ2-3, with 13 bases matching TRBD2. The CDR3 loop spans 19 amino acids. The V gene's germline CDR1 is ENHRY and CDR2 SYGVKD. Losses at the gene ends were 5 bases for V and 0 bases for J; bases not matched to a gene: 11. CDR3: CAISTGLAGAGSSTDTQYF. As DNA, the CDR3 is TGTGCCATCAGTACCGGACTAGCGGGAGCGGGGTCTAGCACAGATACGCAGTATTTT.

The CDR3 protein is CASSSTGVIDTQYF. In nucleotides, the CDR3 is TGTGCCAGCAGCTCGACAGGAGTCATAGATACGCAGTATTTT. The chain uses TRBV7-3 and TRBJ2-3; perhaps TRBD1 as D (6 bases). Germline V gene sequence: CDR1 SGHTA, CDR2 FQGTGA. The length of the CDR3 is 14 residues. V was cut by 4 bases and J by 5 bases, with 13 bases left in between.

This clonotype was detected only a few times. The chain employs TRBV2 and TRBJ1-6; no definite D call. The V gene's germline CDR1 is SNHLY and CDR2 FYNNEI. V lost 1 base and J 7 bases, leaving 11 bases between the germline ends. There are 15 residues in the CDR3. The CDR3 is CASSEDFSFNSPLHF. The CDR3 coding sequence is TGTGCCAGCAGTGAAGATTTCAGTTTCAATTCACCCCTCCACTTT. Combining the CDR3 with reference TRBV2 and TRBJ1-6 gives the whole variable domain EPEVTQTPSHQVTQMGQEVILRCVPISNHLYFYWYRQILGQKVEFLVSFYNNEISEKSEIFDDQFSVERPDGSNFTLKIRSTKLEDSAMYFCASSEDFSFNSPLHFGNGTRLTVT.

At least ten counts were recorded for this clonotype. The V call is TRBV15, the J call TRBJ2-1; D is uncertain. Germline loops: CDR1 LNHNV, CDR2 YYDKDF (reference sequence). The CDR3 is 14 residues long. Trimming removed 4 bases from V and 7 bases from J, with 14 bases in between. CDR3 nucleotides: TGTGCCACCAGCAACGAGGACCCCCGGAATGAGCAGTTCTTC. It is translated as CATSNEDPRNEQFF.

The chain couples TRBV12-3 or TRBV12-4 to TRBJ2-3, with D hard to call. The V and J ends lost 5 bases and 5 bases respectively, with 11 bases between them. CDR3 size: 13 residues. The chain's CDR3 is CASSPTTGDTQYF. CDR3 sequence (DNA): TGTGCCAGCAGTCCAACGACGGGAGATACGCAGTATTTT.

In its sample, this clonotype was seen a few times. The rearrangement joins TRBV12-3 or TRBV12-4 to TRBJ2-1; 11 nucleotides align to TRBD2. CDR3 length: 20 residues. The J segment lost 5 bases and the V segment lost 4 bases, leaving 19 bases of the junction unmatched. CDR3 loop: CASSSLAGGGSIRANNEQFF. CDR3 DNA sequence: TGTGCCAGCAGTTCCTTAGCGGGGGGGGGATCTATTAGGGCCAACAATGAGCAGTTCTTC.

This chain joins TRBV2 and TRBJ1-2; D not certain. The V gene's germline CDR1 is SNHLY and CDR2 FYNNEI. The V end was cut by 5 bases, the J end by 2 bases, with 12 bases between. This CDR3 is 14 amino acids long. This CDR3 reads CASSFQISNYGYTF. In DNA form, the CDR3 reads TGTGCCAGCAGTTTTCAGATTTCCAACTATGGCTACACCTTC.

This clonotype has just a few counts. The rearrangement joins TRBV29-1 to TRBJ2-3; 7 bases agree with TRBD2. Germline lookup yields CDR1 SQVTM and CDR2 ANQGSEA. The CDR3 loop spans 12 amino acids. CDR3: CSYSGFTDTQYF. CDR3 sequence (DNA): TGCAGTTATAGCGGGTTCACAGATACGCAGTATTTT.

This clonotype was seen many times. The rearrangement joins TRBV4-3 to TRBJ2-3; D not resolved. The CDR3 sequence is 14 residues long. From germline, CDR1 is LGHNA and CDR2 YSLEER. The germline V and J ends were trimmed by 0 bases and 4 bases, with 8 bases remaining between them. Here the CDR3 DNA reads TGCGCCAGCAGCCAAGATCTGGTTTCAGATACGCAGTATTTT. Encoded protein: CASSQDLVSDTQYF.

This clonotype was found many times. V gene TRBV28 combines with J gene TRBJ2-7; 14 bases are shared with TRBD2. The CDR3 loop spans 17 amino acids. Germline V gene sequence: CDR1 MDHEN, CDR2 SYDVKM. V trimming: 5 bases; J trimming: 4 bases; junction bases outside the gene matches: 10. CDR3 DNA sequence: TGTGCCAGCAGTCACTTGGGACTAGCGGGAGTTTCTTACGAGCAGTACTTC. Its protein is CASSHLGLAGVSYEQYF.

This clonotype was found many times. The chain employs TRBV27 and TRBJ1-2, with D hard to call. The CDR3 contains 13 residues. CDR1 MNHEY and CDR2 SMNVEV come from the germline V gene (reference sequence). V shed 5 bases and J shed 6 bases, with 13 bases lying between them. For the CDR3, the DNA is TGTGCCAGCAGTCCGCAGCTGATCCATGGCTACACCTTC. It yields the protein CASSPQLIHGYTF.

The chain employs TRBV29-1 and TRBJ2-3, with TRBD1 as a possible D gene (5 bases). The CDR3 loop spans 17 amino acids. The V gene lost 0 bases and the J gene lost 6 bases, with 22 bases spanning the gap. Per germline, CDR1 SQVTM and CDR2 ANQGSEA. The CDR3 region has the DNA TGCAGCGTTGAAGATCTTGAAGCAGGGCCGTCTCGGGATACGCAGTATTTT. As protein: CSVEDLEAGPSRDTQYF.

V and J are TRBV3-1 and TRBJ1-6; 7 nucleotides match TRBD1. This CDR3 contains 16 residues. V was clipped by 4 bases and J by 7 bases; unmatched bases: 10. Germline V gene lookup returns CDR1 LGHDT and CDR2 YNNKEL (reference sequence). CDR3 sequence: CASSPNSQGRNSPLHF. For the CDR3, the DNA is TGTGCCAGCAGCCCTAACTCACAGGGGCGCAATTCACCCCTCCACTTT.

J is TRBJ2-5 and V is TRBV7-8; D possibly matches TRBD1 or TRBD2 (6 bases each). With 10 bases removed from V and 1 base from J, the gap between germline ends came to 19 bases. The CDR3 spans 15 residues. CDR1 is SGHVS, CDR2 FQNEAQ, per germline. CDR3 region: CATGRARGLQETQYF. The CDR3 DNA reads TGTGCCACCGGACGGGCCAGGGGACTCCAAGAGACCCAGTACTTC. The entire variable domain, with the rest obtained from reference TRBV7-8 and TRBJ2-5, is as follows: GAGVSQSPRYKVAKRGQDVALRCDPISGHVSLFWYQQALGQGPEFLTYFQNEAQLDKSGLPSDRFFAERPEGSVSTLKIQRTQQEDSAVYLCATGRARGLQETQYFGPGTRLLVL.

The chain employs TRBV20-1 and TRBJ2-3, with a weak D call TRBD2 (6 bases). Germline V gene data show CDR1 as DFQATT and CDR2 as SNEGSKA (reference sequence). The length of the CDR3 is 17 residues. The germline V and J ends were trimmed by 5 bases and 2 bases, with 23 bases remaining between them. CDR3: CSAARGGLRDDTDTQYF. The CDR3 DNA sequence: TGCAGTGCTGCCCGAGGAGGGCTTCGGGACGACACAGATACGCAGTATTTT.

V usage is TRBV6-1 and J usage is TRBJ2-4; possibly TRBD1 or TRBD2 for D (5 bases each). Germline CDR1 is MNHNS and CDR2 is SASEGT. There are 13 residues in the CDR3. Trimming took off 8 bases at V and 15 bases at J, with 23 bases between the two ends. The CDR3, as DNA: TGTGCCAGCGGATTTTCGGCCGGGGCCGCGCGGTACTTC. It is translated as CASGFSAGAARYF.

The chain is built from TRBV7-9 and TRBJ2-1; 10 bases are a match to TRBD2. V lost 5 bases and J lost 8; bases outside the gene matches: 6. CDR1 is SEHNR, CDR2 FQNEAQ, per germline (reference sequence). The CDR3 length is 14 residues. The CDR3 DNA is TGTGCCAGCAGCGCAGGACTAGCGGTAGATGAGCAGTTCTTC. As protein: CASSAGLAVDEQFF.